The following is a TCR beta chain sequence with its context. This sample is part of a study of CD8 T cells in Susac syndrome. Random hexamers served to reverse transcribe roughly 0.5 to 1 ug RNA. Amplification of TCR beta CDR3 across 54 Vbeta and 13 Jbeta was performed with immunoSEQ multiplex PCR. MiXCR, applied by TCRdb to the immunoSEQ multiplex PCR reads, yields one record per CDR3 protein. The table lists around 150,000 distinct CDR3 sequences, around 94% of them singletons. The sequence was collected from a human donor with multiple sclerosis. Sequencing used CD4+ T cells from PBMCs.

CDR3 protein: CASSLMPTSGSSYEQYF. In DNA, the CDR3 is TGTGCCAGCAGCTTAATGCCCACTAGCGGGAGCTCCTACGAGCAGTACTTC. The genes are TRBV7-2 and TRBJ2-7; 11 bases are shared with TRBD2. The CDR3 covers 17 residues. The V gene's germline CDR1 is SGHTA and CDR2 FQGNSA. The J segment lost 0 bases and the V segment lost 2 bases, leaving 6 bases of the junction unmatched.